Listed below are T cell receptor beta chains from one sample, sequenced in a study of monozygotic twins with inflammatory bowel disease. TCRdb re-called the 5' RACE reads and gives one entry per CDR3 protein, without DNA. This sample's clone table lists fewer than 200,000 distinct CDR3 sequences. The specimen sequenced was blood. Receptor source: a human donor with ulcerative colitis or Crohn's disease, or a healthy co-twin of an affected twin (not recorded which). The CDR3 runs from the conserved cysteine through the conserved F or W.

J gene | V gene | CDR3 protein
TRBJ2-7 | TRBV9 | CASSVNPTSGDPYEQYF
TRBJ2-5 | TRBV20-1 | CSACSVSQETQYF
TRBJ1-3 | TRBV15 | CATSRAPGSGNTIYF
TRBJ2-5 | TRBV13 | CASSLGLGQQETQYF
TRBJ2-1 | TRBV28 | CASRGSSYNEQFF
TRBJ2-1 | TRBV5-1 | CASSLGRGQGVPDEQFF
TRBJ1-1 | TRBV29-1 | CSVVQGDTEAFF
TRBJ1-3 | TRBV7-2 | CASSLGFGDTIYF
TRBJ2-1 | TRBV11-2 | CASSLDLPLLAGPTINEQFF
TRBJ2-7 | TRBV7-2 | CASSLRNTYEQYF
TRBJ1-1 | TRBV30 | CAWSVLTGWDTEAFF
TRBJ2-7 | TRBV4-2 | CASSQPGGRGVSYEQYF
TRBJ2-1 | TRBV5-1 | CASSFASAYNEQFF
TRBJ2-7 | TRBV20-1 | CSATRAITTYEQYF
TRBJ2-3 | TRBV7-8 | CASSRERFSGGHPTDTQYF
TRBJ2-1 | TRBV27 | CASSPPGGINEQFF
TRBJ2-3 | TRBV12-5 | CASGPRGGADTQYF
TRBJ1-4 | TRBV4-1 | CASSQDQEGAATNEKLFF
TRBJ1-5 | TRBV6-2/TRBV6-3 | CASKRPSSQDSGQPQHF
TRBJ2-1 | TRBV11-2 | CASSLGRRLAGEQFF
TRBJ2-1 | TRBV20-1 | CSATLSRTSGRYNEQFF
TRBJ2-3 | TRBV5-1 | CASSLRDGITDTQYF